This T cell receptor (beta chain) was profiled in a study of blood T cell repertoires in COVID-19. The CDR3 totals 13 residues. Germline V gives CDR1 KGHDR, CDR2 SFDVKD. Trimming stripped 6 bases from V and 3 bases from J, with 9 bases between. Method: immunoSEQ multiplex PCR; TCRdb's copy keeps in-frame clones and lacks some. This table has about 400,000 clones, over 75% appearing once. This sequence joins TRBV24-1 and TRBJ2-3, with D possibly TRBD1 on 6 matching bases. Specimen: PBMCs or T cells enriched from blood (not recorded which). The clonotype was recovered from a middle-aged woman with acute COVID-19. CDR3 residues: CATSRGGTDTQYF. CDR3 nucleotide sequence: TGTGCCACCAGTAGAGGGGGAACAGATACGCAGTATTTT.